These T cell receptor beta chains were read from a single sample in a study of T cell responses to AZD1222 COVID-19 vaccine. Only in-frame clones appear in the TCRdb table, and some are missing; sequencing was by immunoSEQ multiplex PCR. The sample shows over 50,000 clones, about four fifths of them seen only once. This specimen consisted of peripheral blood, obtained 28 days after the second AZD1222 dose. These receptors were taken from an adult who received the AZD1222 COVID-19 vaccine. CDR3s include the opening cysteine and the closing phenylalanine or tryptophan. The D gene is left open where the match is weak. Rows may omit the clone size; those that give it use once, few, many or a size class.

J	V	D	size	CDR3	DNA
TRBJ2-5	TRBV7-9	NA	once	CASSEHAPQETQYF	TGTGCCAGCAGCGAGCATGCGCCCCAAGAGACCCAGTACTTC
TRBJ1-1	TRBV11-2	NA	NA	CASSLGIQTTEAFF	TGTGCCAGCAGCTTAGGAATACAGACCACTGAAGCTTTCTTT
TRBJ2-7	TRBV9	TRBD2	NA	CASSAGLAGLYEQYF	TGTGCCAGCAGCGCGGGACTAGCGGGGCTCTACGAGCAGTACTTC
TRBJ2-1	TRBV30	TRBD1	NA	CAWSVLAGTGNNEQFF	TGTGCCTGGAGTGTACTAGCCGGGACAGGCAACAATGAGCAGTTCTTC
TRBJ1-5	TRBV28	TRBD1	NA	CASSPGQGNNQPQHF	TGTGCCAGCAGCCCGGGACAGGGGAACAATCAGCCCCAGCATTTT
TRBJ2-5	TRBV15	NA	once	CATSRGGGKETQYF	TGTGCCACCAGCAGAGGGGGAGGAAAAGAGACCCAGTACTTC
TRBJ2-1	TRBV6-6	NA	NA	CASSYSPHEQFF	TGTGCCAGCAGTTACTCACCGCACGAGCAGTTCTTC
TRBJ1-1	TRBV21-1	NA	NA	CASSKGCVRDRGQNTEAFF	TGTGCCAGCAGCAAAGGTTGTGTTCGGGACAGGGGTCAGAACACTGAAGCTTTCTTT
TRBJ1-1	TRBV10-2	TRBD1	NA	CASSQGADEAFF	TGCGCCAGCAGCCAGGGGGCTGATGAAGCTTTCTTT
TRBJ2-1	TRBV11-1	NA	NA	CASSFGSEQFF	TGTGCCAGCAGCTTCGGGAGTGAGCAGTTCTTC
TRBJ1-2	TRBV20-1	NA	few	CSASLPVSYGYTF	TGCAGTGCTAGTTTGCCGGTTAGCTATGGCTACACCTTC
TRBJ1-5	TRBV12-5	TRBD1	once	CASGLGQGKNQPQHF	TGTGCTAGTGGTTTAGGACAGGGGAAGAATCAGCCCCAGCATTTT
TRBJ2-7	TRBV6-1	NA	NA	CASSESTVQAIYEQYF	TGTGCCAGCAGTGAATCGACAGTACAGGCGATCTACGAGCAGTACTTC
TRBJ2-1	TRBV9	TRBD2	NA	CASSVEGPSGIKQFF	TGTGCCAGCAGCGTAGAGGGTCCTAGCGGGATCAAGCAGTTCTTC
TRBJ1-2	TRBV7-2	TRBD1	NA	CASSLGQVYGYTF	TGTGCCAGCAGCCTCGGACAGGTCTATGGCTACACCTTC
TRBJ2-2	TRBV5-1	NA	NA	CASSSGEVTGELFF	TGCGCCAGCAGCTCGGGAGAGGTCACCGGGGAGCTGTTTTTT
TRBJ2-7	TRBV5-6	NA	NA	CASSLGSNTRDGEQYF	TGTGCCAGCAGCTTGGGGTCAAACACCAGGGACGGGGAGCAGTACTTC
TRBJ1-2	TRBV6-5	TRBD1	NA	CASSYSYRGQGGYTF	TGTGCCAGCAGTTACTCATACAGGGGGCAAGGAGGCTACACCTTC
TRBJ2-2	TRBV9	TRBD1	few	CASSVGGTGTGELFF	TGTGCCAGCAGCGTAGGGGGGACAGGCACCGGGGAGCTGTTTTTT
TRBJ1-2	TRBV19	NA	NA	CASKSQGAANYGYTF	TGTGCCAGTAAATCCCAGGGTGCCGCAAACTATGGCTACACCTTC
TRBJ1-2	TRBV2	NA	NA	CASSERQLYGYTF	TGTGCCAGCAGTGAAAGGCAGCTCTATGGCTACACCTTC
TRBJ1-2	TRBV7-9	NA	NA	CASSPHRVTGYTF	TGTGCCAGCAGCCCACACAGGGTAACGGGCTACACCTTC
TRBJ2-5	TRBV29-1	NA	NA	CSAWRDPETQYF	TGCAGTGCTTGGAGGGACCCAGAGACCCAGTACTTC
TRBJ1-4	TRBV19	NA	NA	CASRVGTGIEKLFF	TGTGCCAGCCGGGTGGGGACCGGAATTGAAAAACTGTTTTTT
TRBJ1-3	TRBV20-1	NA	NA	CSADLQGTIYF	TGCAGTGCTGACCTACAGGGCACCATATATTTT
TRBJ1-5	TRBV19	NA	NA	CASSLTGGNQPQHF	TGTGCCAGTAGTCTGACAGGAGGCAATCAGCCCCAGCATTTT
TRBJ1-1	TRBV2	NA	once	CASSERGRGGLMNTEAFF	TGTGCCAGCAGTGAAAGAGGTAGGGGTGGCCTCATGAACACTGAAGCTTTCTTT
TRBJ2-7	TRBV19	NA	NA	CASSWMGPGRGHTYEQYF	TGTGCCAGTAGCTGGATGGGCCCCGGTCGGGGCCATACCTACGAGCAGTACTTC
TRBJ2-5	TRBV6-5	NA	NA	CASSTSGQTQETQYF	TGTGCCAGCAGTACATCCGGACAGACCCAAGAGACCCAGTACTTC
TRBJ2-3	TRBV27	TRBD2	NA	CASSQLAGGVDTQYF	TGTGCCAGCAGTCAACTAGCGGGAGGGGTAGATACGCAGTATTTT
TRBJ2-2	TRBV7-9	NA	NA	CASSLLAGFTGELFF	TGTGCCAGCAGCTTACTTGCAGGATTCACCGGGGAGCTGTTTTTT
TRBJ2-5	TRBV9	TRBD2	NA	CASSSRSGLAGGEGETQYF	TGTGCCAGCAGCTCTAGATCTGGTCTAGCGGGAGGAGAAGGAGAGACCCAGTACTTC
TRBJ1-1	TRBV6-5	NA	NA	CASSNGLAEAFF	TGTGCCAGCAGTAACGGACTGGCTGAAGCTTTCTTT
TRBJ1-5	TRBV21-1	NA	NA	CASSKETREGAEGNQPQHF	TGTGCCAGCAGCAAAGAGACGCGGGAGGGGGCGGAGGGCAATCAGCCCCAGCATTTT
TRBJ2-3	TRBV19	TRBD2	NA	CASSISSGTSGRTDTQYF	TGTGCCAGTAGTATATCCTCCGGGACTAGCGGTCGCACAGATACGCAGTATTTT
TRBJ1-6	TRBV5-1	NA	medium-sized	CASSSNGANSPLHF	TGCGCCAGCAGCTCCAACGGGGCGAATTCACCCCTCCACTTT